This TCR beta chain was sequenced in a study of blood T cell repertoires in COVID-19. Overall study: Researchers got acute and convalescent COVID-19 samples from the United States, Italy and Spain.

Clones were sequenced by immunoSEQ multiplex PCR, and TCRdb holds only the in-frame ones, with some missing. The sample shows some 89,000 clones, 60% to 85% of them seen only once. This CDR3 spans 16 amino acids. Germline trimming cut 3 bases from V and 1 base from J; bases unmatched to any gene: 12. Germline CDR1 is DFQATT and CDR2 is SNEGSKA (reference sequence). J is TRBJ2-7 and V is TRBV20-1; 7 bases agree with TRBD1. This clonotype was sampled from a man between 65 and 85 years old with acute or convalescent COVID-19. Sequenced input: peripheral blood. The CDR3: CSASLNNRGKSYEQYF. In DNA form, the CDR3 reads TGCAGTGCTAGTCTAAATAACAGGGGAAAATCCTACGAGCAGTACTTC.